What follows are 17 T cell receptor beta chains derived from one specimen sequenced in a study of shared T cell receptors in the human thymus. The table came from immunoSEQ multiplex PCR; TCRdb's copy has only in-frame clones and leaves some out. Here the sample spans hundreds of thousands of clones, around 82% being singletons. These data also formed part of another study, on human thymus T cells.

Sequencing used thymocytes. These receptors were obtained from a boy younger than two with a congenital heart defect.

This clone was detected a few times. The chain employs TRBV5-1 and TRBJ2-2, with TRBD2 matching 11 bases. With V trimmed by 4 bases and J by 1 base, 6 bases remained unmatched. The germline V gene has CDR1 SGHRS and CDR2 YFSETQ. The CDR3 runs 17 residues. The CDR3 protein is CASSPIGLAGNTGELFF. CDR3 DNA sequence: TGCGCCAGCAGCCCGATAGGACTAGCGGGGAACACCGGGGAGCTGTTTTTT.

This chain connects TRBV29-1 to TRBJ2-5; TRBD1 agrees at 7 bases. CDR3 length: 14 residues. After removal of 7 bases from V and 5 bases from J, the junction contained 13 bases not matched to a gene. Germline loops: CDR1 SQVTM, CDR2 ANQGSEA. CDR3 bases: TGCAGCGGCGACCGGGACAGAGGATCGGAGACCCAGTACTTC. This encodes CSGDRDRGSETQYF. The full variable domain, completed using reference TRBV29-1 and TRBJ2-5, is SAVISQKPSRDICQRGTSLTIQCQVDSQVTMMFWYRQQPGQSLTLIATANQGSEATYESGFVIDKFPISRPNLTFSTLTVSNMSPEDSSIYLCSGDRDRGSETQYFGPGTRLLVL.

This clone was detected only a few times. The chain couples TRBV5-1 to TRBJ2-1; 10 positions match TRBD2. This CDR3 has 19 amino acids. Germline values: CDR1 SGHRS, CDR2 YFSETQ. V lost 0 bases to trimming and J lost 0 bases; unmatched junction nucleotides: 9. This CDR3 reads CASSLGWGLAPSSYNEQFF. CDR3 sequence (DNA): TGCGCCAGCAGCTTGGGGTGGGGACTAGCGCCCAGCTCCTACAATGAGCAGTTCTTC.

The CDR3 DNA is TGTGCCAGCAGTCGGACAGGGGGTGAAAAACTGTTTTTT. It encodes CASSRTGGEKLFF. The chain combines TRBV2 with TRBJ1-4, with 10 bases that match TRBD1. From germline, CDR1 is SNHLY and CDR2 FYNNEI. J gave up 7 bases and V 5 bases, and 1 base lay outside the gene matches. CDR3 length equals 13 residues.

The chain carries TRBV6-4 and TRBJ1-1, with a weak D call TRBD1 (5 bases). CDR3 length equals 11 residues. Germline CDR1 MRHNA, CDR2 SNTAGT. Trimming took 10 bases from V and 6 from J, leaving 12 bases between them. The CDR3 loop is CATAGEAEAFF. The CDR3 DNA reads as TGTGCCACCGCGGGGGAGGCTGAAGCTTTCTTT.

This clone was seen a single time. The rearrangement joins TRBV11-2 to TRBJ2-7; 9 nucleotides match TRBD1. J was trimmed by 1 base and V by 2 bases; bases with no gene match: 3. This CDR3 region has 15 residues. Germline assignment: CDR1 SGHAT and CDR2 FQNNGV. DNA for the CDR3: TGTGCCAGCAGCTTAAGGGACAGGGTTTCCTACGAGCAGTACTTC. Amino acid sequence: CASSLRDRVSYEQYF.

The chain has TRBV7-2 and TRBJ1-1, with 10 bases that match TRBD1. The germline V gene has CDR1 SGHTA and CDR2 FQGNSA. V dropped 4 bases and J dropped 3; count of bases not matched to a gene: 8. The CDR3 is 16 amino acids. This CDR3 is CASSSRDRGWDTEAFF. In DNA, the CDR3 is TGTGCCAGCAGCTCCCGGGACAGGGGATGGGACACTGAAGCTTTCTTT.

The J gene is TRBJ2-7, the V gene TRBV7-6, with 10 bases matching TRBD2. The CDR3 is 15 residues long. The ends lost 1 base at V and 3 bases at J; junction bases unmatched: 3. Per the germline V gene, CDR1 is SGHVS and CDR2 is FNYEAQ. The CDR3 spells CASSLGLAGVYEQYF. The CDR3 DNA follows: TGTGCCAGCAGCTTAGGTCTAGCGGGAGTCTACGAGCAGTACTTC.

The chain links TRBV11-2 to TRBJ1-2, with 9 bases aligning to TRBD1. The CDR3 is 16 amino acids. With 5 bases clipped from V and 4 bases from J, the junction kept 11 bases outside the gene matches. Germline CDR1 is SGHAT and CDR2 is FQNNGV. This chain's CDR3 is CASSLGPGQGIYGYTF. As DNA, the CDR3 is TGTGCCAGCAGCCTAGGGCCGGGACAGGGCATCTATGGCTACACCTTC.

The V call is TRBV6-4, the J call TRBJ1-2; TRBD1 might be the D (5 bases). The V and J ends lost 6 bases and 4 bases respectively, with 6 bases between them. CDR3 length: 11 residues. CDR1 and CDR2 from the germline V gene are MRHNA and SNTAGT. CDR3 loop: CASRGPYGYTF. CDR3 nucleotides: TGTGCCAGCAGGGGGCCCTATGGCTACACCTTC.

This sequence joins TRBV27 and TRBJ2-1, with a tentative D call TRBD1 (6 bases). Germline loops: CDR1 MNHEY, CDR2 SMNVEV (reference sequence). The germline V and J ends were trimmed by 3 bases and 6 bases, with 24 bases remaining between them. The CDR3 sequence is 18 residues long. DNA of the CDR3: TGTGCCAGCAGTTTTTGGGACAACGGGCAATCCCGATTCAATGAGCAGTTCTTC. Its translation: CASSFWDNGQSRFNEQFF.

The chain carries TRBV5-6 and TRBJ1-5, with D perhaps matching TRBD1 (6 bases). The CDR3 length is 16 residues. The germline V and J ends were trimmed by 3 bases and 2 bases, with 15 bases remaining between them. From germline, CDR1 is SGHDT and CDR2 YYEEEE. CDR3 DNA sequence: TGTGCCAGCAGCTCCGATACAGGGAAGGGCAATCAGCCCCAGCATTTT. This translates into CASSSDTGKGNQPQHF.

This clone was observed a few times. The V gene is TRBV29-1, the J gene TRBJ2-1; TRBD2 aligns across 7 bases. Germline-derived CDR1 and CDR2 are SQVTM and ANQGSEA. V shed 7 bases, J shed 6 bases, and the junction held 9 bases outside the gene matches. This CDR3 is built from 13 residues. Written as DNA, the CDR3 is TGCAGCGCCCGTAGACTAGCCCCCAATGAGCAGTTCTTC. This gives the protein CSARRLAPNEQFF.

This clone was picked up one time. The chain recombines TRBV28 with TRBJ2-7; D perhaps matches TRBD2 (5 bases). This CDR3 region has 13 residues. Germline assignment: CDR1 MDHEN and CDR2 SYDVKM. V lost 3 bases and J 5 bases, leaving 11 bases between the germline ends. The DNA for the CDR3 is TGTGCCAGCAGTTTTGGGAGTCGCGACGAGCAGTACTTC. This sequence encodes CASSFGSRDEQYF.

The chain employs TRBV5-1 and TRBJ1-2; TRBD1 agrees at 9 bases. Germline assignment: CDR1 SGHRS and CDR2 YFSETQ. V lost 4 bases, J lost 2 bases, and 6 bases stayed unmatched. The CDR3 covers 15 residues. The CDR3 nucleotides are TGCGCCAGCAGCGCTGGGACAGGGAAAAACTATGGCTACACCTTC. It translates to CASSAGTGKNYGYTF.

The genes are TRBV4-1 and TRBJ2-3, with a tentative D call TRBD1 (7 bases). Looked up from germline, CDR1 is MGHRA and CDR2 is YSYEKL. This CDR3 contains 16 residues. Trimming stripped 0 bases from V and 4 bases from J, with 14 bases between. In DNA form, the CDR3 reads TGCGCCAGCAGCCAAGACCAGGGGGGTCGGGCAGATACGCAGTATTTT. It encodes CASSQDQGGRADTQYF.

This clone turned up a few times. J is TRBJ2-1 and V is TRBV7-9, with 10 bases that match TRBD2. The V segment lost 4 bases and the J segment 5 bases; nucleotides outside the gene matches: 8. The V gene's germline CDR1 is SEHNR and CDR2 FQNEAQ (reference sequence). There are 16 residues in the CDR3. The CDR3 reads CASSSPGLAPHNEQFF. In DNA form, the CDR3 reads TGTGCCAGCAGCTCCCCGGGACTAGCGCCTCACAATGAGCAGTTCTTC. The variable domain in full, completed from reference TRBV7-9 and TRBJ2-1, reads DTGVSQNPRHKITKRGQNVTFRCDPISEHNRLYWYRQTLGQGPEFLTYFQNEAQLEKSRLLSDRFSAERPKGSFSTLEIQRTEQGDSAMYLCASSSPGLAPHNEQFFGPGTRLTVL.